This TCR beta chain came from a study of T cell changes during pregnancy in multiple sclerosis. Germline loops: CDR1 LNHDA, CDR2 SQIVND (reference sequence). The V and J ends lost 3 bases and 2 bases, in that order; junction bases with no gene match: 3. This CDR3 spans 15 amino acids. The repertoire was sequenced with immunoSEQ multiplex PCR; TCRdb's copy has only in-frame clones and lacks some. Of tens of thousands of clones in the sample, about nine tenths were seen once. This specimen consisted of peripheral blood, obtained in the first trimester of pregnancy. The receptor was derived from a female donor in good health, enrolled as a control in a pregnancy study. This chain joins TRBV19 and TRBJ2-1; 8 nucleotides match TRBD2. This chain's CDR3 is CASSMDSGTYNEQFF. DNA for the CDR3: TGTGCCAGTAGTATGGATAGCGGGACCTACAATGAGCAGTTCTTC.